The T cell receptor beta chain under discussion was sequenced for a study of blood T cell repertoires in COVID-19. This CDR3 contains 16 residues. With V trimmed by 7 bases and J by 0 bases, 4 bases remained unmatched. CDR1 and CDR2 (germline): LNHDA, SQIVND (reference sequence). This table comes from immunoSEQ multiplex PCR, and its TCRdb copy is limited to in-frame clones, with some not included. The sample holds some 97,000 clones, about 80% seen once. The sequence was collected from a woman in her 70s with acute or convalescent COVID-19. The chain links TRBV19 to TRBJ2-6; 9 positions agree with TRBD1. What was sequenced was peripheral blood. In nucleotides, the CDR3 is TGTGCCAGTACGGACAGGGGTTCCTCTGGGGCCAACGTCCTGACTTTC. Its translation: CASTDRGSSGANVLTF. Combining the CDR3 with reference TRBV19 and TRBJ2-6 gives the whole variable domain DGGITQSPKYLFRKEGQNVTLSCEQNLNHDAMYWYRQDPGQGLRLIYYSQIVNDFQKGDIAEGYSVSREKKESFPLTVTSAQKNPTAFYLCASTDRGSSGANVLTFGAGSRLTVL.